This record looks at one T cell receptor beta chain sequence and its context. Its antigen remains undetermined. No base-level quality is on record; no much larger clone is a single base apart. The cohort was made up of 500 to 800 healthy bone marrow donors. At the time of sampling, all cohort members were nominally healthy, though unrecorded immune exposures were likely present. The donor tested CMV seropositive, placing the donor among the approximately 310 seropositive members of the cohort. Every donor gave a peripheral blood sample, and the peripheral blood mononuclear cells from that sample were used for TCR beta sequencing. Genomic DNA extraction from the blood cell samples was performed with the Qiagen DNeasy Blood Extraction Kit. The data originate from a study of cytomegalovirus exposure and HLA in healthy donors (dated 2017 in TCRdb). With regard to the full study: An earlier analysis of fewer than 750 of the donors reported 276 Gb of sequence data and 117 million unique TCR beta sequences obtained from approximately 180 million T cells. All discovery cohort repertoires had been generated using a single sequencing platform. Among the roughly 410 genotyped donors, approximately 77% belonged to the genetic ancestry cluster associated with self-reported Caucasian donors. In an earlier analysis of more than 550 of the donors, high-throughput TCR beta sequencing was used to judge whether each TCR beta V gene segment behaved as functional or pseudogenic. Donor age, sex, ethnicity and CMV serostatus were compiled alongside the repertoire data. Rather than drawing on any new phenotypic data, the later analysis identified candidate immune exposures from TCR beta sequences and the way those sequences occurred across donors. The study used immunosequencing to profile the T cell repertoires of several hundred subjects and linked those repertoires to cytomegalovirus serostatus. Along with the approximately 650-subject first cohort, a separate validation cohort of over 90 different subjects was used. A later analysis re-examined previously published TCR beta repertoires from more than 550 donors and added high-resolution HLA genotyping to investigate patterns of TCR occurrence. Class I and class II HLA loci were covered by the typing at four-digit resolution. Roughly 290 gigabases of sequencing data and around 85 million unique TCR sequences made up an early release that covered nearly 650 HLA-typed donors. The study aimed to test whether signatures of past pathogen exposure could be identified by cataloging public T cell receptors. A later genetic analysis took genome-wide SNP genotypes for 398 of the 666 donors and used that subset as a discovery cohort. Several DR-DQ haplotypes were handled as single units for association and clustering because linkage in the cohort was strong. Across approximately 400 genotyped donors of the cohort, an average of roughly 200,000 unique TCR beta nucleotide sequences per donor were sequenced, and 15% to 20% of those sequences were non-productive. To predict cytomegalovirus infection status, the study brought together high-throughput TCR immunosequencing, statistical association of individual TCRs with disease status, and machine learning. Typing coverage varied by locus: roughly 620-640 donors for A, B, C, DRB1 and DQB1; roughly 500 for DQA1; 606 for DPA1; roughly 450 for DPB1.

The investigation overall reported the following: According to a later genetic analysis, donors in an Asian-associated ancestry cluster had fewer N-insertions in productive TCRs than the approximately 710-donor mean. In a later analysis, HLA-associated TCR beta chains showed more clonal expansion and lower generation probabilities than non-associated chains that were equally common. While some public TCRs were present in many individuals, most TCR sequences turned up only very rarely across donors. Assigning TCR associations to individual alleles was difficult when HLA alleles, especially DR and DQ, strongly co-occurred. The only immune exposure information available for the cohort was CMV serostatus. A later analysis reported that several top co-occurrence clusters appeared linked to parvovirus B19, influenza, CMV and Epstein-Barr virus. A later genetic analysis associated a missense DCLRE1C variant with V-gene and J-gene trimming of TCR beta chains, and an independent cohort replicated the association. The cohort was sequenced for TCR beta chains only, and without alpha or paired-chain data the features that could be detected were limited. Broadly in line with IMGT annotations, most TCR beta V segments showed up in productive rearrangements about 87% or about 30% of the time in an earlier analysis of 587 of the donors. According to a later analysis, TCR association rates differed among HLA loci, with DRB1 alleles showing the most associated TCRs and HLA-C alleles showing the fewest. Roughly uniform sequencing depth across donors was assumed in presence/absence analyses, although this assumption may not hold. The study listed 150 to 200 TCR beta chains as associated with cytomegalovirus. The earlier analysis of approximately 540 of the donors excluded roughly 17 rarely observed V segments, including chromosome 9 orphons, because counts were too low. The sequencing pipeline was judged likely to have produced a cluster of highly shared sequence variants as a technical artifact. Because HLA typing was unavailable for some donors at each locus, only the typed subset was used in association tests. The authors suggested that the approach could potentially be extended to other disease states and immunological phenotypes. Cytomegalovirus status was reported to be diagnosed by the classifier with high specificity and sensitivity in both the original and validation cohorts. A further reported finding was that TCR beta sequences accurately predicted the HLA-A and HLA-B alleles for most subjects in the first cohort. According to a later analysis, most CMV-associated TCR beta chains appeared to be HLA-restricted, and the HLA associations seemed to be driven largely by CMV exposure. Correlated functional status among segregating V segments might be attributable to linkage disequilibrium, but an unknown experimental factor could not be ruled out. Three of the identified cytomegalovirus-associated TCR beta chains were confirmed in vitro to be specific for cytomegalovirus antigens. In a later analysis, some 17,000 TCR beta sequences were associated with specific HLA alleles at a false discovery rate of 0.05.

The library was prepared using the immunoSEQ multiplex PCR assay. A mixture of 60 forward primers for TCR Vbeta segments and 13 reverse primers for TCR Jbeta segments was used in the multiplex PCR. The CDR3 region of rearranged TCR beta genes was amplified from genomic DNA with a multiplex PCR assay. Amplified TCR beta libraries were sequenced as 87-base-pair reads on the Illumina HiSeq System. From the authors' description of their analysis: In a later analysis, roughly 80 million unique TCR beta chains were counted across the roughly 670 repertoires, and roughly 11 million of these chains were shared by at least two donors. Raw reads were error-corrected and collapsed into unique sequences with a nearest-neighbor algorithm that merged closely related sequences to remove PCR and sequencing errors. Alignment of CDR3 sequences to IMGT reference sequences was used to assign V, D and J gene segments. For a sequence to be retained, a match of at least six nucleotides to both a V gene segment and a J gene segment was required. A rearrangement counted as productive if the CDR3 had no stop codons and remained in frame with V and J, and every other rearrangement counted as non-productive. Following IMGT convention, CDR3 was defined as the stretch from the second conserved V-encoded cysteine up to the conserved J-encoded phenylalanine. The earlier analysis of approximately 590 of the donors excluded any sequence lacking an unambiguous match to a single V gene segment. In an earlier analysis of approximately 590 of the donors, V segments were called functional above 56.7% productive rearrangements and were called segregating when the between-donor standard deviation exceeded 5%. A statistical classification framework was built for diagnosing cytomegalovirus status from the catalog of TCR beta chain sequences. V and J gene assignment, in a later analysis, came from comparing TCR nucleotide sequences with IMGT/GENE-DB human TR gene sequences. A later analysis assigned CDR3 sequences and most-parsimonious VDJ recombination scenarios with the TCRdist pipeline. In a later analysis, each TCR beta chain was defined by its CDR3 amino acid sequence together with its V-gene family, and reads lacking a unique V-gene family were excluded. As a way to deal with suspected cross-contamination and a sequencing artifact, a later analysis dropped approximately 590 nucleotide sequences that were highly shared and had low generation probability. A later analysis calculated a clonal expansion index for each public chain from normalized within-repertoire ranks of inferred template counts. Generation probabilities in a later analysis came from a VDJ recombination model fitted to out-of-frame rearrangements, and those results were checked against IGoR. A later analysis scored TCR-TCR, TCR-HLA and TCR-CMV co-occurrence with hypergeometric tests, applying a repertoire-size bias correction to TCR pairs. False discovery rates were estimated in a later analysis by permuting HLA or CMV assignments 20 times. In a later analysis, co-occurring TCRs were grouped using DBSCAN, with TCRdist sequence similarity added in when clustering inside HLA-allele-positive subsets. For co-occurrence clustering, repertoires with fewer than 30,000 or more than 120,000 public chains were excluded, along with roughly 5 repertoires with anomalous nucleotide sharing. TCRdb mirrors the immuneACCESS table, restricted to in-frame sequences. Some clones are absent from its copies; in checked studies, under half trace to an unresolved V gene, and the reason for the others is unknown. V and J calls plus clone size are reproduced from that table; the DNA served to infer D and trimming. The sample table lists about 120,000 clones, 70% to 80% of them with a count of one. 2.7% of the sample comes from the top ten.

Sequencing was done on a sample of PBMCs. This TCR was recovered from a woman between 40 and 50 years old in good health and CMV-seropositive.

The DNA sequence reads TGCGCCAGCAGCTTGACCCAGGTAGGAGAGACCCAGTACTTC. It translates to CASSLTQVGETQYF. The chain was built from TRBV5-1 and TRBJ2-5; confidence is insufficient to name the D gene. As encoded in the germline V gene, CDR1 is SGHRS while CDR2 is YFSETQ. The CDR3, cysteine through phenylalanine, is 14 amino acids long. The kept DNA is CDR3 alone, 42 bases in frame from the first base. V lost 1 base and J lost 4 bases; the stretch between them is 11 bases long.